The clone carrying this TCR beta chain was picked up one time. The data are from a study of T cell responses to AZD1222 COVID-19 vaccine. Germline trimming cut 4 bases from V and 7 bases from J; bases unmatched to any gene: 10. Per the germline V gene, CDR1 is SGHKS and CDR2 is YYEKEE (reference sequence). CDR3 size: 14 residues. The repertoire was sequenced with immunoSEQ multiplex PCR; TCRdb's copy has only in-frame clones and lacks some. The top ten hold approximately 3% of the sample, which has roughly 170,000 clones, about nine tenths seen once. J is TRBJ2-7 and V is TRBV5-5; 8 bases match TRBD1. This TCR was sampled from an adult in good health. The sequencing here drew on peripheral blood, taken on day 0 of AZD1222 vaccination. The CDR3 spells CASSRTGTFEEQYF. The DNA of the CDR3 is TGTGCCAGCAGCCGGACAGGGACTTTTGAGGAGCAGTACTTC.